This T cell receptor (beta chain) was captured in a study of cytomegalovirus exposure and HLA in healthy donors. Clones were sequenced by immunoSEQ multiplex PCR, and TCRdb holds only the in-frame ones, with some missing. The table lists over 200,000 clones, over 80% of them singletons, with roughly 5.4% in the top ten. Comments on this clone: Its specificity is unknown.

V gave up 0 bases and J gave up 5 bases; unmatched junction bases: 12. Germline CDR1 reads LNHNV; CDR2 reads YYDKDF (reference sequence). The CDR3 runs 19 residues. Study outcomes and limitations: The authors listed 150 to 200 TCR beta chains as cytomegalovirus-associated. That first-cohort TCR clusters tended to co-occur in the roughly 110 validation repertoires was found in a later analysis. Confirmation in vitro established that a few CMV-associated chains were specific for CMV antigens. With high specificity and sensitivity, the classifier reportedly diagnosed cytomegalovirus status.

Material for sequencing was PBMCs. This sequence originates from a woman under 30 in good health and CMV-seronegative. The V gene is TRBV15, the J gene TRBJ2-2, with 10 bases fitting TRBD2. CDR3 coding DNA: TGTGCCACCAGCAGAGATAATGGCGCTAGCGGGAGCGCTACCGGGGAGCTGTTTTTT. The encoded protein is CATSRDNGASGSATGELFF.